The 21 T cell receptor beta chains below were found in one sample sequenced in a study of CXCR3-negative and CXCR3-positive naive CD8 T cells. 5' RACE with UMI labels generated the TRB cDNA libraries. TCRdb reprocessed the 5' RACE reads, with one entry per CDR3 protein and no DNA. The sample data list 75,000 to 95,000 distinct CDR3 sequences. The sequencing input was naive CXCR3- CD8+ T cells from blood. The subset: CD45RO-CCR7+CD27+CD95- naive CD8+ T cells lacking CXCR3 (TNR3-). The receptor set was obtained from a human donor in good health. Some clones in this sample may be carry-over from other donors' samples.

The V and J genes are TRBV7-6 and TRBJ2-7; with no DNA, the TCRdb D assignment of TRBD2 cannot be verified. The germline gives CDR1 SGHVS, CDR2 FNYEAQ. The CDR3 is 13 amino acids. The CDR3 is CASSLRETYEQYF.

The J gene is TRBJ1-2, the V gene TRBV7-9; TCRdb's D call, TRBD1, is unchecked because there is no DNA. This CDR3 comprises 13 residues. Germline V CDR1 and CDR2: SEHNR, FQNEAQ (reference sequence). CDR3 sequence: CASSETGTGGNTF. Using reference TRBV7-9 and TRBJ1-2 for the parts outside the CDR3, the full variable domain is DTGVSQNPRHKITKRGQNVTFRCDPISEHNRLYWYRQTLGQGPEFLTYFQNEAQLEKSRLLSDRFSAERPKGSFSTLEIQRTEQGDSAMYLCASSETGTGGNTFGSGTRLTVV.

The chain carries TRBV7-9 and TRBJ2-5; TCRdb returns TRBD1, unconfirmable since there is no DNA. CDR3 length: 14 amino acids. CDR1 and CDR2 from the germline V gene are SEHNR and FQNEAQ (reference sequence). The CDR3: CASSTGQFQETQYF.

V usage is TRBV10-3 and J usage is TRBJ2-1; with no DNA, the TCRdb D assignment of TRBD2 cannot be verified. The CDR3 is 14 residues long. Per the germline V gene, CDR1 is ENHRY and CDR2 is SYGVKD. CDR3 sequence reads: CATTSWSVYNEQFF.

The CDR3 region is CASSLKPAGQGLNSPLHF. The chain joins TRBV5-4 to TRBJ1-6; TCRdb selects TRBD1, and the lack of DNA leaves this call unchecked. This CDR3 has 18 amino acids. Germline assignment: CDR1 SGHNT and CDR2 YYREEE (reference sequence).

The chain's CDR3 is CASGSGYPYNEQFF. The chain combines TRBV12-3 or TRBV12-4 with TRBJ2-1; checking the TCRdb D call of TRBD2 is not possible without DNA. This CDR3 is built from 14 residues.

The chain couples TRBV28 to TRBJ2-1; TCRdb gives TRBD2 as the D gene, but with no DNA this cannot be confirmed. This CDR3 is built from 15 residues. The germline V gene has CDR1 MDHEN and CDR2 SYDVKM. CDR3 residues: CASSSPLSGHNEQFF.

The chain joins TRBV5-4 to TRBJ2-6. The CDR3 runs 15 residues. In germline, CDR1 is SGHNT, CDR2 YYREEE (reference sequence). This CDR3 reads CASSETRTGANVLTF.

This CDR3 reads CSARETSGGLTGELFF. The rearrangement links TRBV20-1 to TRBJ2-2; without DNA, the TCRdb call of TRBD2 cannot be checked. Germline CDR1 and CDR2: DFQATT and SNEGSKA (reference sequence). CDR3 length: 16 residues.

The chain employs TRBV4-1 and TRBJ1-1; TCRdb calls TRBD1, which cannot be checked without DNA. Germline loops: CDR1 MGHRA, CDR2 YSYEKL. The CDR3 has 15 amino acids. CDR3 sequence reads: CASSHGTGGEINAFF.

The J gene is TRBJ2-7, the V gene TRBV7-6; TCRdb reports TRBD1, a call that lacks DNA to check it against. The CDR3 extends over 13 amino acids. The germline CDR1 and CDR2 sequences are SGHVS and FNYEAQ. Here the CDR3 reads CASSPLDRSEQYF.

This chain links TRBV4-1 with TRBJ2-7. The CDR3 sequence is 15 residues long. CDR1 MGHRA and CDR2 YSYEKL come from the germline V gene. CDR3 residues: CASSQVLAFSYEQYF.

This chain links TRBV29-1 with TRBJ1-5. CDR1 and CDR2 from the germline V gene are SQVTM and ANQGSEA. The CDR3 covers 12 residues. CDR3 loop: CSVWDTNQPQHF.

The J gene is TRBJ2-1, the V gene TRBV29-1; checking the TCRdb D call of TRBD1 is not possible without DNA. CDR1 and CDR2 (germline): SQVTM, ANQGSEA. This CDR3 has 13 residues. CDR3 in amino acids: CSVDDGTGGEQFF.

The chain has TRBV7-3 and TRBJ1-6. CDR1 and CDR2 from the germline V gene are SGHTA and FQGTGA. This CDR3 contains 13 residues. The CDR3 sequence: CASSPSDNSPLHF.

This chain uses TRBV28 with TRBJ2-1. CDR3 length equals 12 residues. Germline V gene lookup returns CDR1 MDHEN and CDR2 SYDVKM. The CDR3 spells CASSPTEDEQFF.

The chain uses TRBV7-9 and TRBJ1-2; TCRdb lists TRBD1, though no DNA is available to test this call. The CDR3 sequence is 15 residues long. Germline V CDR1 and CDR2: SEHNR, FQNEAQ (reference sequence). The CDR3 here is CASSRPRDGSYGYTF.

The chain carries TRBV5-1 and TRBJ1-5; TCRdb proposes TRBD1, but this gene call is untestable without DNA. Looked up from germline, CDR1 is SGHRS and CDR2 is YFSETQ. This CDR3 is 15 amino acids long. The CDR3 here is CASSLYGVGDQPQHF.

The chain carries TRBV7-9 and TRBJ2-1. The CDR3 is 15 amino acids. The germline V gene has CDR1 SEHNR and CDR2 FQNEAQ (reference sequence). CDR3 sequence: CASSLVVGAYNEQFF.

The chain joins TRBV7-9 to TRBJ2-1; the TRBD2 assignment by TCRdb is unverifiable without DNA. This CDR3 contains 13 residues. Germline lookup yields CDR1 SEHNR and CDR2 FQNEAQ (reference sequence). The CDR3 spells CASSFPGGNEQFF.

This sequence joins TRBV7-2 and TRBJ1-4; checking the TCRdb D call of TRBD1 is not possible without DNA. The CDR3 loop spans 15 amino acids. The V gene's germline CDR1 is SGHTA and CDR2 FQGNSA. CDR3 loop: CASSLRTGVNEKLFF. Full variable domain (remainder filled in from reference TRBV7-2 and TRBJ1-4): GAGVSQSPSNKVTEKGKDVELRCDPISGHTALYWYRQSLGQGLEFLIYFQGNSAPDKSGLPSDRFSAERTGGSVSTLTIQRTQQEDSAVYLCASSLRTGVNEKLFFGSGTQLSVL.